What follows are 23 T cell receptor beta chains derived from one specimen sequenced in a study of blood T cell repertoires in COVID-19. Generated by immunoSEQ multiplex PCR, the TCRdb table keeps only in-frame clones and is missing some. In the table there are under 250,000 clones, roughly 90% of which are singletons. Specimen: peripheral blood. The source of these receptors is a man aged 55 to 70 who had recovered from COVID-19.

The chain carries TRBV6-5 and TRBJ1-2, with TRBD1 as a possible D gene (5 bases). V lost 0 bases to trimming and J lost 3 bases, with 14 bases between them. The CDR3 has 16 residues. The germline V gene has CDR1 MNHEY and CDR2 SVGAGI. The DNA for the CDR3 is TGTGCCAGCAGTTACTCGAGACAGACCGTCTACTATGGCTACACCTTC. This translates into CASSYSRQTVYYGYTF.

This chain connects TRBV19 to TRBJ1-6; 8 bases fit TRBD1. V was clipped by 5 bases and J by 7 bases; unmatched bases: 7. The germline V gene has CDR1 LNHDA and CDR2 SQIVND (reference sequence). The CDR3 is made up of 15 amino acids. The DNA of the CDR3 is TGTGCCAGTAGTCAACGACAGGGGAGGAATTCACCCCTCCACTTT. It encodes CASSQRQGRNSPLHF.

The V and J genes are TRBV5-8 and TRBJ2-5; a weak D match, TRBD2 (5 bases). Trimming removed 1 base at V and 3 bases at J, with 7 bases between. Germline-derived CDR1 and CDR2 are SGHTS and YDEGEE. The CDR3 length is 13 residues. This CDR3 reads CASSLTGKETQYF. Here the CDR3 DNA reads TGTGCCAGCAGCTTGACGGGGAAAGAGACCCAGTACTTC. Drawing the rest from reference TRBV5-8 and TRBJ2-5, the complete variable domain is EAGVTQSPTHLIKTRGQQATLRCSPISGHTSVYWYQQALGLGLQFLLWYDEGEERNRGNFPPRFSGRQFPNYSSELNVNALELEDSALYLCASSLTGKETQYFGPGTRLLVL.

V is TRBV7-8 and J is TRBJ1-2, with 8 bases matching TRBD1. The CDR3 sequence is 15 residues long. V shed 5 bases, J shed 0 bases, and the junction held 5 bases outside the gene matches. Germline CDR1 is SGHVS and CDR2 is FQNEAQ. The CDR3 loop is CASSLRGRPNYGYTF. In nucleotides, the CDR3 is TGTGCCAGCAGCCTCAGGGGGCGTCCTAACTATGGCTACACCTTC.

This chain connects TRBV19 to TRBJ1-2, with 8 bases fitting TRBD1. This CDR3 has 14 residues. From germline, CDR1 is LNHDA and CDR2 SQIVND (reference sequence). V lost 4 bases and J lost 5; bases outside the gene matches: 6. The DNA of the CDR3 is TGTGCCAGTAGTACTGACAGGGGCAGTTATGGCTACACCTTC. It codes for CASSTDRGSYGYTF.

The V and J genes are TRBV27 and TRBJ2-5, with D possibly being TRBD2 (5 bases). Trimming shortened V by 5 bases and J by 0 bases, and 25 bases separated the two germline ends. The germline CDR1 and CDR2 sequences are MNHEY and SMNVEV (reference sequence). This CDR3 is built from 19 residues. The CDR3 region is CASSPSILSRPGNQETQYF. CDR3 sequence (DNA): TGTGCCAGCAGTCCGTCAATCCTCTCCCGCCCGGGGAACCAAGAGACCCAGTACTTC.

The CDR3 DNA is TGTGCCAGCAGCCCCCGACCGGGGGGTGGGCGACCCGGGGAGCTGTTTTTT. The encoded protein is CASSPRPGGGRPGELFF. The rearrangement joins TRBV13 to TRBJ2-2; 7 positions match TRBD2. J lost 6 bases, V lost 5 bases, and 15 bases had no gene match. The germline CDR1 and CDR2 sequences are PRHDT and FYEKMQ (reference sequence). The length of the CDR3 is 17 residues.

J is TRBJ1-3 and V is TRBV4-3; weak D call: TRBD1 (5 bases). The CDR3 runs 14 residues. The germline V and J ends were trimmed by 0 bases and 4 bases, with 7 bases remaining between them. Germline V gene sequence: CDR1 LGHNA, CDR2 YSLEER. The CDR3 nucleotides are TGCGCCAGCAGCCAAGATCGACAGGGAAACACCATATATTTT. This gives the protein CASSQDRQGNTIYF.

The chain recombines TRBV15 with TRBJ2-7; 9 bases line up with TRBD1. The CDR3 loop spans 12 amino acids. Germline values: CDR1 LNHNV, CDR2 YYDKDF (reference sequence). The V segment lost 4 bases and the J segment 6 bases; nucleotides outside the gene matches: 1. In nucleotides, the CDR3 is TGTGCCACCAGCACGACAGGGGGCGAGCAGTACTTC. This translates into CATSTTGGEQYF.

V is TRBV29-1 and J is TRBJ1-4; 8 nucleotides line up with TRBD1. Germline assignment: CDR1 SQVTM and CDR2 ANQGSEA. This CDR3 region has 15 residues. V was pared by 6 bases and J by 7 bases, with 13 bases of the junction left unmatched. CDR3 protein: CSVGQGGGAGEKLFF. The CDR3 nucleotides are TGCAGCGTCGGACAGGGAGGGGGAGCTGGTGAAAAACTGTTTTTT. The full variable domain, rest sourced from reference TRBV29-1 and TRBJ1-4, is SAVISQKPSRDICQRGTSLTIQCQVDSQVTMMFWYRQQPGQSLTLIATANQGSEATYESGFVIDKFPISRPNLTFSTLTVSNMSPEDSSIYLCSVGQGGGAGEKLFFGSGTQLSVL.

The chain couples TRBV6-2 or TRBV6-3 to TRBJ1-1; TRBD1 agrees at 10 bases. The CDR3 totals 16 residues. V trimming: 5 bases; J trimming: 4 bases; junction bases outside the gene matches: 10. Germline lookup yields CDR1 MNHEY and CDR2 SVGEGT. The CDR3 spells CASSSAGTGVFTEAFF. The CDR3 DNA reads as TGTGCCAGCAGTAGCGCCGGGACAGGGGTTTTCACTGAAGCTTTCTTT.

The chain carries TRBV29-1 and TRBJ2-5; D uncertain. Germline V CDR1 and CDR2: SQVTM, ANQGSEA. V was clipped by 7 bases and J by 0 bases, with 12 bases between them. The CDR3 spans 13 residues. This chain's CDR3 is CSAQRSYQETQYF. CDR3 sequence (DNA): TGCAGCGCCCAGCGAAGTTACCAAGAGACCCAGTACTTC.

V gene TRBV5-1 combines with J gene TRBJ1-1, with D maybe TRBD1 (5 bases). The germline V gene encodes CDR1 SGHRS and CDR2 YFSETQ. Trimming shortened V by 0 bases and J by 1 base, and 10 bases separated the two germline ends. This CDR3 has 15 residues. The CDR3 reads CASSLAAGQNTEAFF. In DNA form, the CDR3 reads TGCGCCAGCAGCTTGGCCGCGGGGCAGAACACTGAAGCTTTCTTT.

This chain connects TRBV19 to TRBJ2-7, with TRBD2 as a possible D gene (5 bases). Trimming pared 4 bases from V and 2 bases from J, leaving 9 bases between. The CDR3 has 13 residues. Germline CDR1 is LNHDA and CDR2 is SQIVND (reference sequence). CDR3 in DNA: TGTGCCAGTAGTAGCGGGCCAGCCTACGAGCAGTACTTC. This encodes CASSSGPAYEQYF.

J is TRBJ2-2 and V is TRBV7-2; TRBD2 aligns across 14 bases. The germline V gene encodes CDR1 SGHTA and CDR2 FQGNSA. J lost 9 bases, V lost 4 bases, and 4 bases had no gene match. The CDR3 runs 15 residues. In nucleotides, the CDR3 is TGTGCCAGCAGCTCCAGGACTAGCGGGAGGAGGGAGCTGTTTTTT. Amino acids: CASSSRTSGRRELFF.

The chain employs TRBV7-2 and TRBJ2-1; the match to TRBD1 covers 9 bases. Germline CDR1 SGHTA, CDR2 FQGNSA. Trimming at V came to 2 bases and at J to 1 base, leaving 3 bases not matched to a gene. The CDR3 extends over 16 amino acids. Written as DNA, the CDR3 is TGTGCCAGCAGCTTAAACAGGGGGCGGTCCTACAATGAGCAGTTCTTC. It yields the protein CASSLNRGRSYNEQFF.

CDR3 DNA sequence: TGTGCCACCAGTGCCCTGGGGCGGGACCCAGATACGCAGTATTTT. Translated: CATSALGRDPDTQYF. The chain joins TRBV24-1 to TRBJ2-3; TRBD2 might be the D (6 bases). CDR1 is KGHDR and CDR2 is SFDVKD in the germline V gene. The V end lost 5 bases, the J end lost 4 bases, and 15 bases lay between the germline ends. There are 15 residues in the CDR3.

This clone showed up just once. The chain combines TRBV15 with TRBJ1-4, with D uncertain. The CDR3 runs to 15 residues. Trimming stripped 4 bases from V and 0 bases from J, with 9 bases between. Germline loops: CDR1 LNHNV, CDR2 YYDKDF (reference sequence). The DNA of the CDR3 is TGTGCCACCAGCAATAACAGAGCAACTAATGAAAAACTGTTTTTT. Its protein product is CATSNNRATNEKLFF.

This chain connects TRBV30 to TRBJ1-1; tentative D call: TRBD1 (5 bases). The CDR3 is made up of 15 amino acids. From germline, CDR1 is GTSNPN and CDR2 SVGIG (reference sequence). With 5 bases removed from V and 3 bases from J, the gap between germline ends came to 19 bases. The CDR3 reads CAWGRGVRGYTEAFF. The CDR3 nucleotides are TGTGCCTGGGGGCGGGGGGTTCGGGGATACACTGAAGCTTTCTTT.

In this sample, this clone turned up once. In the same sample, other DNA sequences code for this CDR3. This rearrangement joins TRBV28 to TRBJ1-1, with a weak D call TRBD1 (5 bases). The CDR3 runs 14 residues. CDR1 MDHEN and CDR2 SYDVKM come from the germline V gene. Trimming stripped 2 bases from V and 0 bases from J, with 7 bases between. This CDR3 is CASSLGRVNTEAFF. As DNA, the CDR3 is TGTGCCAGCAGTTTAGGCAGGGTGAACACTGAAGCTTTCTTT.

This chain connects TRBV7-6 to TRBJ2-2, with 9 bases matching TRBD1. The germline V gene has CDR1 SGHVS and CDR2 FNYEAQ. V lost 8 bases and J lost 4; bases outside the gene matches: 5. The CDR3 runs to 14 residues. In DNA, the CDR3 is TGTGCCAGCGGGACAGGGAAGGGCACCGGGGAGCTGTTTTTT. It codes for CASGTGKGTGELFF.

This clone was picked up a small number of times. This rearrangement joins TRBV4-1 to TRBJ1-6; no clear D. Trimming removed 0 bases at V and 7 bases at J, with 13 bases between. The CDR3 contains 16 residues. Per the germline V gene, CDR1 is MGHRA and CDR2 is YSYEKL. The CDR3: CASSQDLPYLNSPLHF. The CDR3 DNA reads as TGCGCCAGCAGCCAAGATCTGCCCTATCTGAATTCACCCCTCCACTTT.

The rearrangement links TRBV28 to TRBJ1-6; 9 positions agree with TRBD1. Germline CDR1 reads MDHEN; CDR2 reads SYDVKM. The CDR3 sequence is 16 residues long. Trimming cost V 7 bases and J 3 bases; bases outside gene matches: 7. The CDR3 loop is CASKQGAVHYNSPLHF. The CDR3 coding sequence is TGTGCCAGCAAACAGGGGGCGGTCCACTATAATTCACCCCTCCACTTT.